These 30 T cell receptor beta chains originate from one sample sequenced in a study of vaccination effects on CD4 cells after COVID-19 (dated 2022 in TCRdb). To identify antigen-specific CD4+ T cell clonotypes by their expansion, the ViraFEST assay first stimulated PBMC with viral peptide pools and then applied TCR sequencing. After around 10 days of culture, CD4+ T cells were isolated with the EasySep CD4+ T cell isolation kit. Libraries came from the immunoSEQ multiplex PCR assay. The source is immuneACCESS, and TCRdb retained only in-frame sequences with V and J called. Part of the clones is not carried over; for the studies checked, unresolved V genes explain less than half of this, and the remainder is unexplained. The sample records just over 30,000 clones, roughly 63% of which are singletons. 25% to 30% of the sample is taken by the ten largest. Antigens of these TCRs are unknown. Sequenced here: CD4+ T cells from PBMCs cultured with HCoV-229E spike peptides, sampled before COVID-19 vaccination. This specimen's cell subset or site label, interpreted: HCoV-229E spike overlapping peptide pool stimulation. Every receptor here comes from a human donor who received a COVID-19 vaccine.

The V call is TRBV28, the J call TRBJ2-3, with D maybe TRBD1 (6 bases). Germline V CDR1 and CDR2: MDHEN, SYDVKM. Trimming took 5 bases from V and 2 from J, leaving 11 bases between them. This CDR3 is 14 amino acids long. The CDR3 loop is CASSPDSPTDTQYF. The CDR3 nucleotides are TGTGCCAGCAGTCCGGACAGTCCCACAGATACGCAGTATTTT.

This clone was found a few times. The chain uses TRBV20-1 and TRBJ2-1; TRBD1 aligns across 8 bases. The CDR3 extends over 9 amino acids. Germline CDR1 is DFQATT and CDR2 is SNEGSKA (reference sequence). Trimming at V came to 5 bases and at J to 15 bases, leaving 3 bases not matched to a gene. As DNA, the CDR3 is TGCAGTGCTGTCAGGGGGCCGTTCTTC. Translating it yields CSAVRGPFF.

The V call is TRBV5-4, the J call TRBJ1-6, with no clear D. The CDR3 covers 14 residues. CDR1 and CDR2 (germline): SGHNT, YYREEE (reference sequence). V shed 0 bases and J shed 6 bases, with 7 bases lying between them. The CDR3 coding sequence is TGTGCCAGCAGCTTGGCCCCAGCTAATTCACCCCTCCACTTT. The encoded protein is CASSLAPANSPLHF.

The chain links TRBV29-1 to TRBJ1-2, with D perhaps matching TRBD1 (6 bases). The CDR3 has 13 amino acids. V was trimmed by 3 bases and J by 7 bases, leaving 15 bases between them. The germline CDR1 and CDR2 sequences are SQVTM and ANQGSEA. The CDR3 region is CSVEGSEDSGYTF. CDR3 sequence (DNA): TGCAGCGTTGAGGGTTCTGAGGACAGTGGCTACACCTTC.

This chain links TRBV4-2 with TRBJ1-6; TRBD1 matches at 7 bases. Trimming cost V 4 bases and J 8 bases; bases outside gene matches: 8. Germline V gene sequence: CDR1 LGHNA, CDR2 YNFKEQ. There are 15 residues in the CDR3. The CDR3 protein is CASSRTGTEYSPLHF. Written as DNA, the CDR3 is TGTGCCAGCAGCCGAACCGGGACAGAATATTCACCCCTCCACTTT.

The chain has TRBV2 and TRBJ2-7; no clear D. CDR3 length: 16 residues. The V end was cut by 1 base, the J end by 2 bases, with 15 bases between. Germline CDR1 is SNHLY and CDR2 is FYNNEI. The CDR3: CASSEVRRQTPYEQYF. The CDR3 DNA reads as TGTGCCAGCAGTGAAGTCAGGCGCCAGACCCCCTACGAGCAGTACTTC.

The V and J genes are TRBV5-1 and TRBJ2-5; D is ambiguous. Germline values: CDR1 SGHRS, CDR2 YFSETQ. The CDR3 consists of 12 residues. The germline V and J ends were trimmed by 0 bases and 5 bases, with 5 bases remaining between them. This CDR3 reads CASSLADETQYF. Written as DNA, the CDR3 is TGCGCCAGCAGCTTGGCCGATGAGACCCAGTACTTC. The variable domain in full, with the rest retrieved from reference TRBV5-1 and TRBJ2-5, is KAGVTQTPRYLIKTRGQQVTLSCSPISGHRSVSWYQQTPGQGLQFLFEYFSETQRNKGNFPGRFSGRQFSNSRSEMNVSTLELGDSALYLCASSLADETQYFGPGTRLLVL.

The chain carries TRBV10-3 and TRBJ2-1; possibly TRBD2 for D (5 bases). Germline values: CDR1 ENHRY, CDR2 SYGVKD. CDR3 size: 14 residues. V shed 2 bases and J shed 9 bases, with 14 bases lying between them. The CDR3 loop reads CAISEGPSRFEQFF. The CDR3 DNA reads TGTGCCATCAGTGAGGGACCTAGCAGGTTTGAGCAGTTCTTC.

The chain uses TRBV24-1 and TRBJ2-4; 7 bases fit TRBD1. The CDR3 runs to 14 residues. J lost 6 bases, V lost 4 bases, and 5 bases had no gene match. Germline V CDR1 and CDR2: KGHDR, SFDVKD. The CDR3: CATSDGQVPNIQYF. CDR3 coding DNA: TGTGCCACCAGTGACGGACAGGTCCCAAACATTCAGTACTTC.

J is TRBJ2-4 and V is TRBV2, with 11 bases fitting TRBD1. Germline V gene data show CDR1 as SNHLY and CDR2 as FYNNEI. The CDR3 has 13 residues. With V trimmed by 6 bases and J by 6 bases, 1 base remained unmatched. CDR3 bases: TGTGCCAGCAGGGGGACAGGGGGAAACATTCAGTACTTC. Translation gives CASRGTGGNIQYF.

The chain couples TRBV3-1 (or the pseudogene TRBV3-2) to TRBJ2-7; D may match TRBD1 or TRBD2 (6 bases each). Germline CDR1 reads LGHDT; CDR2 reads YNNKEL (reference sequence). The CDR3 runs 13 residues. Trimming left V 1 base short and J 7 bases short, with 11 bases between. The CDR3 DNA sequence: TGTGCCAGCAGCCAAGGAGGGGGGATGGAGCAGTACTTC. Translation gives CASSQGGGMEQYF.

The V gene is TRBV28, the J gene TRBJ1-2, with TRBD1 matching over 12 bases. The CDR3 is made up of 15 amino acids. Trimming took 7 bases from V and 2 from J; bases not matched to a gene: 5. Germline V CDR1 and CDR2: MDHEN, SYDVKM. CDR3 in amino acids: CASTGQGAPNYGYTF. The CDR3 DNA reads TGTGCCAGCACGGGACAGGGGGCGCCGAACTATGGCTACACCTTC.

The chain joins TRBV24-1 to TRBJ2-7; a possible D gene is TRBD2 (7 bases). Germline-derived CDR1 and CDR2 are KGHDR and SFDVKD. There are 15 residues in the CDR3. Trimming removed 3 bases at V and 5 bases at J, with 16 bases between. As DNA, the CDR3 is TGTGCCACCAGTGATCGTTCACAGGGAGGGAACGAGCAGTACTTC. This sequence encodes CATSDRSQGGNEQYF.

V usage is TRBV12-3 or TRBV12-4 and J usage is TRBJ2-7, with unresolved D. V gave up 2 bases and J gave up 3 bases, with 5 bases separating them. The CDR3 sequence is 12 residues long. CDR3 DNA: TGTGCCAGCAGTTTATCGGGCTACGAGCAGTACTTC. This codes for CASSLSGYEQYF.

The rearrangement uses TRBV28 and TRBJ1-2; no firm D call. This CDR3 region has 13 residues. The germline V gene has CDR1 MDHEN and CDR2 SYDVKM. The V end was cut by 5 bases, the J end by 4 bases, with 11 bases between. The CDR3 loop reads CASSPLSLYGYTF. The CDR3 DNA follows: TGTGCCAGCAGTCCACTTTCACTCTATGGCTACACCTTC.

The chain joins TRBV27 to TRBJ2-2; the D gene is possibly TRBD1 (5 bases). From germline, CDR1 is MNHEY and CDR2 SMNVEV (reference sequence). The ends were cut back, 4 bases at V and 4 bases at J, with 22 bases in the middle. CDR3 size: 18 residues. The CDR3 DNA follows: TGTGCCAGCAGTTCAATCCCTCCTCTTTTAGGGGCCACCGGGGAGCTGTTTTTT. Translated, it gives CASSSIPPLLGATGELFF.

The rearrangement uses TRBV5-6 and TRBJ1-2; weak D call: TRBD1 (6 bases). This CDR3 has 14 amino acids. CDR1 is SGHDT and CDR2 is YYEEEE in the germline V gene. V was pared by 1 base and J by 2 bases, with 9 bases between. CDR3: CASSLRGGNYGYTF. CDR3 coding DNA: TGTGCCAGCAGCTTGAGGGGGGGGAACTATGGCTACACCTTC.

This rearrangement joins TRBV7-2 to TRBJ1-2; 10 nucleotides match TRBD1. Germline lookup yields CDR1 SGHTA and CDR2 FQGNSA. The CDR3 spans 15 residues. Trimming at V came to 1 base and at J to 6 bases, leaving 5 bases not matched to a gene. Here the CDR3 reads CASSLVGGTGDGYTF. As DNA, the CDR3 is TGTGCCAGCAGCTTAGTCGGGGGGACAGGGGATGGCTACACCTTC.

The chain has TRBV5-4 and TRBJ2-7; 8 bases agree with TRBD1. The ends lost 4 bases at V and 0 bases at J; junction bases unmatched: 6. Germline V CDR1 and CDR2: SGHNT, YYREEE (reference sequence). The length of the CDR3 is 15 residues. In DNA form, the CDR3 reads TGTGCCAGCAGCCCTGGACAGGGTCGCTCCTACGAGCAGTACTTC. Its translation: CASSPGQGRSYEQYF.

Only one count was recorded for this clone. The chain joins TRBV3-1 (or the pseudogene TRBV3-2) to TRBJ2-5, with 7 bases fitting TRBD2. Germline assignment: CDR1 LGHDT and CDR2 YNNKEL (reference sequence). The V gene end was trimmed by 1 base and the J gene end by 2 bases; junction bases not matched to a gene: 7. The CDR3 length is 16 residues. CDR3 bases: TGTGCCAGCAGCCAAGTGCCGGGAGGCCCGCAAGAGACCCAGTACTTC. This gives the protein CASSQVPGGPQETQYF.

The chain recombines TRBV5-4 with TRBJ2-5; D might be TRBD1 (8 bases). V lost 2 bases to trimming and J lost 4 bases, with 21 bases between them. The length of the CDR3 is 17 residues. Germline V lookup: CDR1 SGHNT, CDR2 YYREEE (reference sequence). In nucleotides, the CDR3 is TGTGCCAGCAGCTTCCGGTCACGGAACAGGGGGGGAGAGACCCAGTACTTC. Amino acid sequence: CASSFRSRNRGGETQYF. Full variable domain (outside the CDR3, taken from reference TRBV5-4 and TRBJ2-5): ETGVTQSPTHLIKTRGQQVTLRCSSQSGHNTVSWYQQALGQGPQFIFQYYREEENGRGNFPPRFSGLQFPNYSSELNVNALELDDSALYLCASSFRSRNRGGETQYFGPGTRLLVL.

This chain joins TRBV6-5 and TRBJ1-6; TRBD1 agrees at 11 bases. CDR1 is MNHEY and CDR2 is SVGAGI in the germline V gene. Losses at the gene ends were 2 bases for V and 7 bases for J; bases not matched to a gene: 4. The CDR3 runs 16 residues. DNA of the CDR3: TGTGCCAGCAGTTACCCCAGGGACAGGGGGAATTCACCCCTCCACTTT. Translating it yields CASSYPRDRGNSPLHF.

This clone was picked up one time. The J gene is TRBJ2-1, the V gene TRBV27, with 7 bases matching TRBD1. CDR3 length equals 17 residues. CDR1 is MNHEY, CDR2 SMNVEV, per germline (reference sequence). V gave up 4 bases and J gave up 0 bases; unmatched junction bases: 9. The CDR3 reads CASSSPGQPSSYNEQFF. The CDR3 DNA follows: TGTGCCAGCAGTTCCCCGGGACAGCCGAGCTCCTACAATGAGCAGTTCTTC.

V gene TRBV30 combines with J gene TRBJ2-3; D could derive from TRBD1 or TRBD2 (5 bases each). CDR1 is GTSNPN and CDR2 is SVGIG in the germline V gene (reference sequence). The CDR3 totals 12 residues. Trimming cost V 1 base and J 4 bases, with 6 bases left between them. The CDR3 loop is CAWSGDPDTQYF. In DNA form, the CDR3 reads TGTGCCTGGAGTGGGGACCCAGATACGCAGTATTTT.

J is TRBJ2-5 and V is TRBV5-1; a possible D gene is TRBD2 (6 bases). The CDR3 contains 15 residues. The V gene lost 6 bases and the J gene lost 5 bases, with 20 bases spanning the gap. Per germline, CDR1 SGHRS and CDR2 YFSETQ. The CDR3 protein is CASNWAETRSETQYF. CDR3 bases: TGCGCCAGCAATTGGGCCGAGACTAGGAGTGAGACCCAGTACTTC.

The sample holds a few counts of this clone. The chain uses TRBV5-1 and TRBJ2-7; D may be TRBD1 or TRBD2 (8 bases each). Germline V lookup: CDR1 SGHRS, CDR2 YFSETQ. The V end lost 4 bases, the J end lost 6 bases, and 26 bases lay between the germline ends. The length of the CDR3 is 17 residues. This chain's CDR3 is CASSPNGRDRSEAEQYF. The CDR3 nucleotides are TGCGCCAGCAGCCCTAACGGGAGGGACAGGTCGGAGGCCGAGCAGTACTTC.

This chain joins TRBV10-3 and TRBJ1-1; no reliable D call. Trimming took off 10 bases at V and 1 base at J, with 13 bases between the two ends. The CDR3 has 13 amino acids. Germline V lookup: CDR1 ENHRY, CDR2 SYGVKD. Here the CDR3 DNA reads TGTGCCACGATTGGCAGGCCGAACACTGAAGCTTTCTTT. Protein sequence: CATIGRPNTEAFF.

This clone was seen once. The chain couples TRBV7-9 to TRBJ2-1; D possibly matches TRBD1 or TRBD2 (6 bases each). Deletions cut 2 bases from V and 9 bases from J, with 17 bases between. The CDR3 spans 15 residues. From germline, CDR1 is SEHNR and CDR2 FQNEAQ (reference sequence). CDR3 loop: CASSLSGGHGGEQFF. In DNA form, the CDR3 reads TGTGCCAGCAGCTTATCTGGGGGGCACGGGGGTGAGCAGTTCTTC.

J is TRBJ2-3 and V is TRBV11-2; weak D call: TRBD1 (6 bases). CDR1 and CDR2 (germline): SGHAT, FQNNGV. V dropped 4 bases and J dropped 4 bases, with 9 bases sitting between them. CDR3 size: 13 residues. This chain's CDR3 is CASSSGAADTQYF. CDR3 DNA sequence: TGTGCCAGCAGCTCAGGGGCCGCAGATACGCAGTATTTT.

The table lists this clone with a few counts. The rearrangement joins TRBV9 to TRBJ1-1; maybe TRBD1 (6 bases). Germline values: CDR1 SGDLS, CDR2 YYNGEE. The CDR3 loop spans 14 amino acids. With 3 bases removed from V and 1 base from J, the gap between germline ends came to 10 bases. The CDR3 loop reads CASSGQQGNTEAFF. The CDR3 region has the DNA TGTGCCAGCAGCGGACAACAGGGGAACACTGAAGCTTTCTTT.